The 22 T cell receptor beta chains listed next were all sequenced from one sample in a study of metastatic and nonmetastatic thyroid tumors. Through MiXCR, TCRdb re-clonotyped the PCR reads. Found here are tens of thousands of clones, approximately 22% of them singletons; the top ten hold 4.4%. No patient had received any treatment before thyroid surgery. Sequencing used adjacent normal tissue. The source of these receptors is a female donor with papillary thyroid cancer or a benign thyroid nodule (not recorded which). Some clones in this sample may be carry-over from other donors' samples.

In its sample, this clone was seen many times. The CDR3 protein is CASSVRGLNMHGYTF. CDR3 coding DNA: TGTGCCAGCAGTGTACGGGGACTTAATATGCATGGCTACACCTTC. The chain combines TRBV6-4 with TRBJ1-2; possibly TRBD1 for D (5 bases). CDR3 size: 15 residues. V shed 4 bases and J shed 6 bases, with 18 bases lying between them. CDR1 is MRHNA and CDR2 is SNTAGT in the germline V gene.

This clone was counted a few times. This may be a read error, as it is one base from a much larger clone. Within the sample, other DNA sequences also encode this same CDR3. The rearrangement joins TRBV7-2 to TRBJ2-4; TRBD2 matches 7 bases. The germline V gene has CDR1 SGHTA and CDR2 FQGNSA. The CDR3 totals 14 residues. In nucleotides, the CDR3 is TGTGCCAGCAGCTTCTATGCGGGAGAAAACATTCAGTACTTT. It specifies CASSFYAGENIQYF.

A word on this clone: This may come from a read error, since a much larger clone is one base off. The V call is TRBV11-1, the J call TRBJ2-7, with TRBD1 as a possible D gene (6 bases). Germline V lookup: CDR1 SGHAT, CDR2 FQDESV (reference sequence). This CDR3 has 17 amino acids. In nucleotides, the CDR3 is TGTGCCAACAGCTCCACCCGTCATCAGGGGCTCGCCTACGAGCAGTACTTC. This codes for CANSSTRHQGLAYEQYF.

In this sample, this clone is medium-sized (0.01 to 0.1%). The rearrangement links TRBV7-2 to TRBJ2-7; 8 bases are shared with TRBD1. The germline CDR1 and CDR2 sequences are SGHTA and FQGNSA. Trimming removed 4 bases from V and 2 bases from J; junction bases left unmatched: 4. The CDR3 has 14 amino acids. The CDR3 DNA follows: TGTGCCAGCAGCTCGACAGGGGCTACCTACGAGCAGTACTTC. This encodes CASSSTGATYEQYF.

A few counts support this clone. The rearrangement uses TRBV20-1 and TRBJ2-7, with TRBD1 as a possible D gene (6 bases). CDR1 DFQATT and CDR2 SNEGSKA come from the germline V gene (reference sequence). Trimming cost V 6 bases and J 5 bases, with 14 bases left between them. CDR3 length: 12 residues. The CDR3 loop is CSATRDTNEQYF. The CDR3 nucleotides are TGCAGTGCGACCCGGGACACCAACGAGCAGTACTTC.

This clone was seen more than once but under ten times. A read error may explain this, as a much larger clone is one base away. Additional DNA sequences in this sample encode the identical CDR3. The V gene is TRBV10-3, the J gene TRBJ2-1; D uncertain. The CDR3 has 11 residues. Trimming removed 4 bases from V and 8 bases from J, with 6 bases in between. In germline, CDR1 is ENHRY, CDR2 SYGVKD. CDR3 coding DNA: TGTGCCATCAGTGGTAGCCATGAGCAGTTCTTC. It translates to CAISGSHEQFF.

The CDR3 DNA sequence: TGTGCCAGTGGGACCGTCACCGGGGTCTCCACCGGGGAGCTGTTTTTT. Its protein is CASGTVTGVSTGELFF. This sequence joins TRBV3-1 and TRBJ2-2; possibly TRBD1 or TRBD2 for D (5 bases each). Looked up from germline, CDR1 is LGHDT and CDR2 is YNNKEL (reference sequence). Trimming cost V 9 bases and J 4 bases, with 21 bases left between them. The CDR3 loop spans 16 amino acids. Looking up the rest from reference TRBV3-1 and TRBJ2-2 gives the full variable domain: DTAVSQTPKYLVTQMGNDKSIKCEQNLGHDTMYWYKQDSKKFLKIMFSYNNKELIINETVPNRFSPKSPDKAHLNLHINSLELGDSAVYFCASGTVTGVSTGELFFGEGSRLTVL.

The rearrangement joins TRBV11-3 to TRBJ2-2; D may be TRBD1 (5 bases). The CDR3 is made up of 15 amino acids. V dropped 4 bases and J dropped 0 bases, with 9 bases sitting between them. CDR1 and CDR2 from the germline V gene are SGHNT and YENEEA. The CDR3 loop is CASSSRQTNTGELFF. For the CDR3, the DNA is TGTGCCAGCAGCTCACGACAGACGAACACCGGGGAGCTGTTTTTT. The full variable domain, completed using reference TRBV11-3 and TRBJ2-2, is EAGVVQSPRYKIIEKKQPVAFWCNPISGHNTLYWYLQNLGQGPELLIRYENEEAVDDSQLPKDRFSAERLKGVDSTLKIQPAELGDSAVYLCASSSRQTNTGELFFGEGSRLTVL.

This clone was seen repeatedly, ten times or more. The chain uses TRBV5-6 and TRBJ2-6; TRBD2 agrees at 10 bases. Trimming cost V 2 bases and J 4 bases; bases outside gene matches: 12. The CDR3 extends over 19 amino acids. Germline CDR1 SGHDT, CDR2 YYEEEE. The CDR3 sequence: CASSLVGLAVPRGANVLTF. For the CDR3, the DNA is TGTGCCAGCAGCTTAGTTGGACTAGCGGTACCGCGGGGGGCCAACGTCCTGACTTTC. Drawing the rest from reference TRBV5-6 and TRBJ2-6, the complete variable domain is DAGVTQSPTHLIKTRGQQVTLRCSPKSGHDTVSWYQQALGQGPQFIFQYYEEEERQRGNFPDRFSGHQFPNYSSELNVNALLLGDSALYLCASSLVGLAVPRGANVLTFGAGSRLTVL.

By its share, this clone is medium-sized. V usage is TRBV6-2 or TRBV6-3 and J usage is TRBJ1-1; possible D gene TRBD1, 5 bases. CDR1 is MNHEY, CDR2 SVGEGT, per germline. Trimming took 4 bases from V and 0 from J, leaving 12 bases between them. This CDR3 is 15 amino acids long. The CDR3 loop is CASSSGTYMNTEAFF. In DNA, the CDR3 is TGTGCCAGCAGTTCCGGGACGTACATGAACACTGAAGCTTTCTTT.

This sequence joins TRBV28 and TRBJ2-7; D gene uncertain. CDR3 size: 16 residues. CDR1 MDHEN and CDR2 SYDVKM come from the germline V gene. Trimming cost V 4 bases and J 0 bases, with 16 bases left between them. CDR3 sequence: CASSSAETRSSYEQYF. CDR3 sequence (DNA): TGTGCCAGCAGTTCAGCTGAGACGCGGAGCTCCTACGAGCAGTACTTC.

In this sample, this clone turned up once. The junction does not match germline at one end; this may be a read error. For the CDR3, the DNA is TGTGCCTGCAGTTTAGGAGTAGAGGCCCAGTACTTC. Translation gives CACSLGVEAQYF. The rearrangement uses TRBV12-3 or TRBV12-4 and TRBJ2-5, with D unclear. CDR3 length equals 12 residues.

This clone showed up many times. The sample has other DNA sequences that encode this CDR3 too. The chain joins TRBV30 to TRBJ1-6; D is undetermined. The CDR3 totals 12 residues. Trimming removed 3 bases at V and 7 bases at J, with 7 bases between. Germline-derived CDR1 and CDR2 are GTSNPN and SVGIG (reference sequence). CDR3 coding DNA: TGTGCCTGGAGACCCGGGAATTCACCCCTCCACTTT. Its protein is CAWRPGNSPLHF. Looking up the rest from reference TRBV30 and TRBJ1-6 gives the full variable domain: SQTIHQWPATLVQPVGSPLSLECTVEGTSNPNLYWYRQAAGRGLQLLFYSVGIGQISSEVPQNLSASRPQDRQFILSSKKLLLSDSGFYLCAWRPGNSPLHFGNGTRLTVT.

On this clone: Here the CDR3 omits its conserved ending phenylalanine or tryptophan, so a read error is the likely source. This chain links TRBV10-3 with TRBJ1-2; 10 bases agree with TRBD1. CDR3 size: 16 residues. Germline V gene sequence: CDR1 ENHRY, CDR2 SYGVKD. V gave up 6 bases and J gave up 6 bases; unmatched junction bases: 13. The CDR3 DNA is TGTGCCATCAGCGCAGGGACAGGGGTTGCGGTGGATGGCTACACCCTC. This encodes CAISAGTGVAVDGYTL.

This clone showed up many times. As DNA, the CDR3 is TGTGCCAGCAGTGAAGGGGGGCTCCTAGGAAATCAGCCCCAGCATTTT. This codes for CASSEGGLLGNQPQHF. The rearrangement links TRBV2 to TRBJ1-5, with D maybe TRBD1 (6 bases). Germline V gene data show CDR1 as SNHLY and CDR2 as FYNNEI. The CDR3 runs 16 residues. V lost 1 base and J 4 bases, leaving 14 bases between the germline ends.

This clone came up many times. The V call is TRBV5-6, the J call TRBJ2-7; 15 bases align to TRBD2. The J segment lost 2 bases and the V segment lost 0 bases, leaving 6 bases of the junction unmatched. This CDR3 has 18 residues. The germline V gene has CDR1 SGHDT and CDR2 YYEEEE. CDR3 region: CASSLVWTSGRAPYEQYF. CDR3 nucleotides: TGTGCCAGCAGCTTGGTATGGACTAGCGGGAGGGCCCCCTACGAGCAGTACTTC.

Ten or more counts support this clone. This chain uses TRBV2 with TRBJ2-1; perhaps D is TRBD1 or TRBD2 (6 bases each). V was clipped by 8 bases and J by 6 bases, with 20 bases between them. This CDR3 has 15 amino acids. Germline V lookup: CDR1 SNHLY, CDR2 FYNNEI. CDR3 in amino acids: CASGLRGALGNEQFF. CDR3 bases: TGTGCCAGCGGACTGAGGGGGGCGCTGGGCAATGAGCAGTTCTTC.

The DNA of the CDR3 is TGCGCCAGCAGCCAAGATTTCATCCGAGGGGGCAGGGTCGAGACCCAGTACTTC. It specifies CASSQDFIRGGRVETQYF. The chain joins TRBV4-1 to TRBJ2-5; 7 bases fit TRBD1. Germline CDR1 is MGHRA and CDR2 is YSYEKL. V trimming: 0 bases; J trimming: 5 bases; junction bases outside the gene matches: 15. This CDR3 region has 18 residues.

Concerning this clone: A read error is possible here, since a much larger clone lies one base away. The chain joins TRBV5-6 to TRBJ2-1; possibly TRBD2 for D (6 bases). Germline CDR1 is SGHDT and CDR2 is YYEEEE. This CDR3 region has 15 residues. CDR3 amino acids: CASSLGGFSYNEQFF. DNA of the CDR3: TGTGCCAGCAGTTTGGGGGGATTTTCCTACAATGAGCAGTTCTTC.

This clone was found many times. V gene TRBV7-3 combines with J gene TRBJ2-1; tentatively, D is TRBD2 (5 bases). With 2 bases removed from V and 8 bases from J, the gap between germline ends came to 10 bases. The CDR3 runs 13 residues. Germline assignment: CDR1 SGHTA and CDR2 FQGTGA. CDR3 nucleotides: TGTGCCAGCAGCTTATTGGGCGGGTATGAGCAGTTCTTC. It translates to CASSLLGGYEQFF.

The sample holds many counts of this clone. This CDR3 is CASSGRMNTEAFF. In DNA, the CDR3 is TGCGCCAGCAGCGGACGGATGAACACTGAAGCTTTCTTT. The chain joins TRBV5-1 to TRBJ1-1; D gene uncertain. The CDR3 length is 13 residues. V gave up 4 bases and J gave up 0 bases, with 7 bases separating them. In germline, CDR1 is SGHRS, CDR2 YFSETQ.

This clone was seen repeatedly, ten times or more. The chain employs TRBV5-6 and TRBJ1-2; D is perhaps TRBD1 (6 bases). Germline V lookup: CDR1 SGHDT, CDR2 YYEEEE. Trimming left V 5 bases short and J 9 bases short, with 17 bases between. The CDR3 totals 13 residues. The CDR3 protein is CASSLLKQGSYTF. The CDR3 region has the DNA TGTGCCAGCAGTCTCCTCAAACAGGGAAGCTACACCTTC.